This T cell receptor beta chain emerged from a study of technical replicates of blood from several donors. The germline CDR1 and CDR2 sequences are SGHRS and YFSETQ. The CDR3 loop spans 16 amino acids. Germline trimming cut 2 bases from V and 2 bases from J; bases unmatched to any gene: 6. The method was immunoSEQ multiplex PCR; TCRdb's version includes in-frame clones alone and lacks a portion of them. The sample consists of 95,000 to 100,000 clones, around 96% of them appearing once. The chain has TRBV5-1 and TRBJ2-2, with 7 positions matching TRBD1. This TCR derives from a human donor in good health. Sample: T cells isolated from PBMCs. CDR3 amino acids: CASSFLRTGNTGELFF. In DNA, the CDR3 is TGCGCCAGCAGCTTTTTACGGACAGGAAACACCGGGGAGCTGTTTTTT.